This TCR beta chain was retrieved from a study of a mutant IDH1 vaccine in newly diagnosed glioma. At the level of the study: V12 corresponded to week 35 and V13 to week 47.

Sequenced by immunoSEQ multiplex PCR; TCRdb stores in-frame clones only, minus some. The table lists about 69,000 clones, about 87% of them singletons. Time point denoted: week 35, safety follow-up. Every single dose of the vaccine, 300 ug of mutant IDH1 20-mer peptide, came with topical imiquimod. Germline V CDR1 and CDR2: SGHNT, YYREEE (reference sequence). The length of the CDR3 is 14 residues. V was clipped by 2 bases and J by 8 bases; unmatched bases: 6. Worth noting for this clone: Its antigen is unidentified.

This TCR came from a man aged 25 to 40 with glioma. V is TRBV5-4 and J is TRBJ2-2; 7 bases agree with TRBD2. This specimen was PBMCs, taken from a glioma patient whose treatment included an IDH1 peptide vaccine. CDR3 sequence: CASSFPGTTGELFF. CDR3 nucleotides: TGTGCCAGCAGCTTCCCCGGGACTACTGGGGAGCTGTTTTTT.